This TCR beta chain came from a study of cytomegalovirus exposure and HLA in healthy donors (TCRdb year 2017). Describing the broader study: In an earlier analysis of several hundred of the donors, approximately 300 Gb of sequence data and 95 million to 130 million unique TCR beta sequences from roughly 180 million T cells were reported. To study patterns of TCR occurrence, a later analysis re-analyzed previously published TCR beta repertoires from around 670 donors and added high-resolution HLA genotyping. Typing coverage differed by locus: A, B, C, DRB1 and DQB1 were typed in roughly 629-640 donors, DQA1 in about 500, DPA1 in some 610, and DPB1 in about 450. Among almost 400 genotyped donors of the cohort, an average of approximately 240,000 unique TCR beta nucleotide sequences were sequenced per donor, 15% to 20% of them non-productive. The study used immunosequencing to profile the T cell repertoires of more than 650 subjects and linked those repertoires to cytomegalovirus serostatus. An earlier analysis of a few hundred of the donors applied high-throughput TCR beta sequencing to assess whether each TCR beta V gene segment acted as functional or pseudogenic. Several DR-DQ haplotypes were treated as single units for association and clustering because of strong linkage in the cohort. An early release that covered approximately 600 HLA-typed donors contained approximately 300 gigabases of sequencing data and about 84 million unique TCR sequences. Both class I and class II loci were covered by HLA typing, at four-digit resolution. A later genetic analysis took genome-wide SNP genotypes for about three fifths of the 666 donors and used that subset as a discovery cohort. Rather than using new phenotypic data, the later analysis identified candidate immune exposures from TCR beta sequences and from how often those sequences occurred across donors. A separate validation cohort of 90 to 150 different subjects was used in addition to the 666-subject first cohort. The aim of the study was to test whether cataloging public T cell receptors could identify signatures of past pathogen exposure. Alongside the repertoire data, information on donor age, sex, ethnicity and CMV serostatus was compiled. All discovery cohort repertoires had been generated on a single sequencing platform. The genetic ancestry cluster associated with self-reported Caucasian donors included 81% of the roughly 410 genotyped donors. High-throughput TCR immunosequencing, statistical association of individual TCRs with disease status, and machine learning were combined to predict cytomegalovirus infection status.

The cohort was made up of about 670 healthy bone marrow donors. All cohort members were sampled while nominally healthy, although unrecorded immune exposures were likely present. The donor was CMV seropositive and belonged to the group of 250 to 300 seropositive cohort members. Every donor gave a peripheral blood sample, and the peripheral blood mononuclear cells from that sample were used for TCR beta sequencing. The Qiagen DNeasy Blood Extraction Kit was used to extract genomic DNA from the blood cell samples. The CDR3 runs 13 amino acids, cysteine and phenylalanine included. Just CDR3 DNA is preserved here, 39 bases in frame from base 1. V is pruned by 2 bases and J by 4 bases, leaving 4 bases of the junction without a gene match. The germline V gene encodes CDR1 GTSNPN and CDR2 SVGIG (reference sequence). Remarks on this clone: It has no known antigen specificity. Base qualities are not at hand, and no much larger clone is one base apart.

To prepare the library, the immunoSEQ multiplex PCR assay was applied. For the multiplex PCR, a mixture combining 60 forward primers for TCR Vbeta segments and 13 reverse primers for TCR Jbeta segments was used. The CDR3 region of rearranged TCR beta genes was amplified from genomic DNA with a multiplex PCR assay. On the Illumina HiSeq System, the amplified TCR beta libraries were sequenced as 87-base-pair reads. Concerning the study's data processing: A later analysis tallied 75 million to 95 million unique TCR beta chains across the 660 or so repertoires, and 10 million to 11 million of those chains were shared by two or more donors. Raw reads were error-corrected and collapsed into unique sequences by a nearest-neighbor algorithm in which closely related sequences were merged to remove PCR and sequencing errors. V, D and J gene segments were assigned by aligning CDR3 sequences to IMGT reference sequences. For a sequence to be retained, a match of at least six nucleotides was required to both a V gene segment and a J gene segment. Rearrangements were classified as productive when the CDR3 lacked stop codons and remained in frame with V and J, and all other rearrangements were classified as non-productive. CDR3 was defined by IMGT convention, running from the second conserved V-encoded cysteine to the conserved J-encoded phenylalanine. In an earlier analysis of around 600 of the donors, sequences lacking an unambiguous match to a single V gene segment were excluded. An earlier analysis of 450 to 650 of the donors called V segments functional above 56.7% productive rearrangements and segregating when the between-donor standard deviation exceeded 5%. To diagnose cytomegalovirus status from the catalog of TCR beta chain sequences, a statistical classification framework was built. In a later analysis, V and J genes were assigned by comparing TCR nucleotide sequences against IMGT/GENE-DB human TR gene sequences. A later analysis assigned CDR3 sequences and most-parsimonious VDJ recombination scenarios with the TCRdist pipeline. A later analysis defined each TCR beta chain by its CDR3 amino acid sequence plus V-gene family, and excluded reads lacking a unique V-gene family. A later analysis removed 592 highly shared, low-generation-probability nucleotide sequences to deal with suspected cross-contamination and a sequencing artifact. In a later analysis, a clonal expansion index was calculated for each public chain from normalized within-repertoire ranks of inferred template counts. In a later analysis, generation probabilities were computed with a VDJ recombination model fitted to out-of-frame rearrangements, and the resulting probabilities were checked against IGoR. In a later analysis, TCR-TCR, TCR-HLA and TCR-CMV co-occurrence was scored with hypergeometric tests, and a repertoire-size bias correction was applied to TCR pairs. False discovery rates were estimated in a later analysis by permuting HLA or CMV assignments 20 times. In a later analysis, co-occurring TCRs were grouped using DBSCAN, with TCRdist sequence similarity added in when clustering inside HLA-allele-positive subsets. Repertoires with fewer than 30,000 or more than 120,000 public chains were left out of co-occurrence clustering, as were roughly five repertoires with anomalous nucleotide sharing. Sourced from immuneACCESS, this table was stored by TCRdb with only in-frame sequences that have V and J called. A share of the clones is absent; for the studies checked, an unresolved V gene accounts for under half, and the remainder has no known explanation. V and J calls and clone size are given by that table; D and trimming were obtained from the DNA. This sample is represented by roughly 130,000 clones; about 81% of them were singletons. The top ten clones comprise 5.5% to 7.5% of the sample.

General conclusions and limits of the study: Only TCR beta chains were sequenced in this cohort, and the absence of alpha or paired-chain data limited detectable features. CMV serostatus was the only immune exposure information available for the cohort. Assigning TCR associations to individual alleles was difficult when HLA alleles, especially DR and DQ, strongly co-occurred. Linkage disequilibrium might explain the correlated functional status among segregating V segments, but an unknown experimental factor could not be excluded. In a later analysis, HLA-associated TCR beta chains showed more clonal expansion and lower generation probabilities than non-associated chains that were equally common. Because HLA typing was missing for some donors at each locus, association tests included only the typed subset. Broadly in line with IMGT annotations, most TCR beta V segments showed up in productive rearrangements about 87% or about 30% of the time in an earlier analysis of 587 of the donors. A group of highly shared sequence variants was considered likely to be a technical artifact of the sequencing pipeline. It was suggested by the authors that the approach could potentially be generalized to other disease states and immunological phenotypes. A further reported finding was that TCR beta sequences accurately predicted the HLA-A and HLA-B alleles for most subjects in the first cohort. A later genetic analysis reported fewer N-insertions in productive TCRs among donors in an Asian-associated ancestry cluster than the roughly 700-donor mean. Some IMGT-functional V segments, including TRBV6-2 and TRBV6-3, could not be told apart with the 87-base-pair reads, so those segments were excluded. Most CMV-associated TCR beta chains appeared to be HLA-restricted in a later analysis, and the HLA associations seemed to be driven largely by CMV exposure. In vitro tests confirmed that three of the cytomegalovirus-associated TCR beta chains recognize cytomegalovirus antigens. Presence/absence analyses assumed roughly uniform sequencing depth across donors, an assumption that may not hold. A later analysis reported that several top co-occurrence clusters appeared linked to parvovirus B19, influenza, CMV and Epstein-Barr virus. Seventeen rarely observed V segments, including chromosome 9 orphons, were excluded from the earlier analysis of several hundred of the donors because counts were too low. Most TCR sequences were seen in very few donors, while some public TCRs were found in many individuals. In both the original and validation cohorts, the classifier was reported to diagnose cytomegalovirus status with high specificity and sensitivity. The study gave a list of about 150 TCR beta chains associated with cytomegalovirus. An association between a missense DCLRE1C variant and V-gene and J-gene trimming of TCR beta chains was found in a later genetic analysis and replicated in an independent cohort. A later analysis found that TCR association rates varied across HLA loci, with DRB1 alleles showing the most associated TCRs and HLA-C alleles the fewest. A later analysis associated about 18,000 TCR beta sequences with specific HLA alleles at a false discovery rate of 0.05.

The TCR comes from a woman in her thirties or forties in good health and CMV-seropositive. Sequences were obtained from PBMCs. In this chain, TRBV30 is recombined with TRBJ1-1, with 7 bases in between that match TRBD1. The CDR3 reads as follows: CAWSRGRATEAFF. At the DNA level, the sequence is TGTGCCTGGAGTAGGGGGCGCGCCACTGAAGCTTTCTTT.